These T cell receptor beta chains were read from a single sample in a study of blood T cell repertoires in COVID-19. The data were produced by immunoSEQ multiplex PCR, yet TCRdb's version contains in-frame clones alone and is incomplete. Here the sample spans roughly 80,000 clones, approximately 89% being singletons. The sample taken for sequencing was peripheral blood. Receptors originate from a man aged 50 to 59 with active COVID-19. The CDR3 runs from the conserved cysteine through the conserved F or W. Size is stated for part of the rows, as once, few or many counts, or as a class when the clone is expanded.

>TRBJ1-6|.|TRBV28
CASSSPGTGGNSPLHF
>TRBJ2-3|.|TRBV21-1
CASSKAGQGLREYRTDTQYF
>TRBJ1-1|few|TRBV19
CASRARATSLNTEAFF
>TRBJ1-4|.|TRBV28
CASSFKRLGEKLFF
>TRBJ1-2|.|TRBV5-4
CASSLITGANYGYTF
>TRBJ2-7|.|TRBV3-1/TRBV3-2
CASSGASGGPYEQYF
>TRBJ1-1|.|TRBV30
CAWSVPGVRNTEAFF
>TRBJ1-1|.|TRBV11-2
CASSSGQGNSEAFF
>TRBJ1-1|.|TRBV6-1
CASSAVRDRGDTEAFF
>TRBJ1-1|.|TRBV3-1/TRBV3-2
CASTHRGGPNTEAFF
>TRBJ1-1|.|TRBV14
CASSQALNTEAFF
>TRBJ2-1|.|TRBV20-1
CSARSGGEQFF
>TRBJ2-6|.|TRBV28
CASSLRGGRGANVLTF
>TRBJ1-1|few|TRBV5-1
CASSLGPRAGSTEAFF
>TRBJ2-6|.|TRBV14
CASTSQTGKTYSGANVLTF
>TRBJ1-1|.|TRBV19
CASSIAGTGSTMNTEAFF
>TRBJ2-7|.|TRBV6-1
CASSGDRLGVSYEQYF
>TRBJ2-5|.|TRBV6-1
CASSDPGTPERETQYF
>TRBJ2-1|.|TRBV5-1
CASSSEPAGAYEQFF
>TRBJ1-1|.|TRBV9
CASSAAGAAEAFF
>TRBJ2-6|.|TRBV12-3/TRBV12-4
CASSLQVGDVLTF
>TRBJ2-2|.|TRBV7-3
CASSLTKSGLGTNTGELFF
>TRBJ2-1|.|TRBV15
CATSRDPSGGPRNEQFF
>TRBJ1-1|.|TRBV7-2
CASSLTTGVEAFF
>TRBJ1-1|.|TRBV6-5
CATLRGSPATEAFF
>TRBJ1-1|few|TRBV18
CASSPDRVNTEAFF
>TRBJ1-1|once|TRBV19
CASRTRGSNPEAFF
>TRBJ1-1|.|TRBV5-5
CASSLTGRSEAFF
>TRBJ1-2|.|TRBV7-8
CASSLDSNYGYTF
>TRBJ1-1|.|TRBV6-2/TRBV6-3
CASSYSNVWSGTEAFF
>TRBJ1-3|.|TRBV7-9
CASSLNQGLENTIYF
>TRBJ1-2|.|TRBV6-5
CASSYGPQGGYGYTF
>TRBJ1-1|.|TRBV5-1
CASSPGYTEAFF
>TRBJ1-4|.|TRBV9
CASSRHPGERRKTLFF
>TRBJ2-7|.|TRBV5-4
CASSLEQASYEQYF
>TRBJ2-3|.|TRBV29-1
CSVVGLAGIVTDTQYF
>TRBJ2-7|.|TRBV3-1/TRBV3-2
CASSLQGASSYEQYF
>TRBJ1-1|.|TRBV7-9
CASSWTNTEAFF
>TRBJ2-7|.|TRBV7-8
CASSLGRTVVTGEQYF
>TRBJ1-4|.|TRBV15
CATSRGETEANEKLFF
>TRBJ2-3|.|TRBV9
CASSVGVAGGLTDTQYF
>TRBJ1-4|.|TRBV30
CAWEDRGFGKLFF
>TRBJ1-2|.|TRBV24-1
CATSDRGRSYGYTF
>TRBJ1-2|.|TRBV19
CASSKGQGANGYTF
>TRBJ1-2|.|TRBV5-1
CASSERTGGGKGYTF
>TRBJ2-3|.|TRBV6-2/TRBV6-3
CASSSGQPSTDTQYF